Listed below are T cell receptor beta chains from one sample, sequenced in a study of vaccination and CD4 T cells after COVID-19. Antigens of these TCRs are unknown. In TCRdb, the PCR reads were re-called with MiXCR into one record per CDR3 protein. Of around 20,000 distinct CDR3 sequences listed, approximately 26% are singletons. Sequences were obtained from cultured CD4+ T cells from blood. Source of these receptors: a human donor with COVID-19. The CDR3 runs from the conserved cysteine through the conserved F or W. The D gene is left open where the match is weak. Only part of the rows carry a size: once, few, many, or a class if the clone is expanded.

DNA: TGTGCCAGCAGTTACTCTTCGACATCGGAGCAGTACTTC; CDR3: CASSYSSTSEQYF; size: NA; J: TRBJ2-7; D: NA; length: 13; V: TRBV6-5
DNA: TGTGCCAGCAGCTCTACAGGATTACAAGAGACCCAGTACTTC; CDR3: CASSSTGLQETQYF; size: NA; J: TRBJ2-5; D: NA; length: 14; V: TRBV5-4
DNA: TGCGCCAGCAGCCAAGCTAGCGGGGGCGCGGAGCAGCAGTACTTC; CDR3: CASSQASGGAEQQYF; size: NA; J: TRBJ2-7; D: TRBD2; length: 15; V: TRBV4-3
DNA: TGTGCCAGCTCACCAGGACAGGGGTTCGGGGAGCTGTTTTTT; CDR3: CASSPGQGFGELFF; size: NA; J: TRBJ2-2; D: TRBD1; length: 14; V: TRBV5-4
DNA: TGTGCCAGCACCCGGGACAGGACGGATCAGCCCCAGCATTTT; CDR3: CASTRDRTDQPQHF; size: NA; J: TRBJ1-5; D: TRBD1; length: 14; V: TRBV2
DNA: TGCAGTGCTAATAGCGGGGGGGGAATGGCCCAGTACTTC; CDR3: CSANSGGGMAQYF; size: NA; J: TRBJ2-5; D: TRBD2; length: 13; V: TRBV20-1
DNA: TGCGCCAGCAGCTTGGCGGGGGGGCAGAATACGCAGTATTTT; CDR3: CASSLAGGQNTQYF; size: NA; J: TRBJ2-3; D: TRBD2; length: 14; V: TRBV5-1
DNA: TGTGCCAGCAGCCGATATCTAACCGGGACCCCGAGCTCCTACGAGCAGTACTTC; CDR3: CASSRYLTGTPSSYEQYF; size: NA; J: TRBJ2-7; D: NA; length: 18; V: TRBV11-3
DNA: TGTGCCAGCAGCTTAATCAGCGGGACCGGGGAGCTGTTTTTT; CDR3: CASSLISGTGELFF; size: NA; J: TRBJ2-2; D: NA; length: 14; V: TRBV11-3
DNA: TGTGCCAGCAGCACCGGGACTAGCGGGGGGCTTCGTGAGTACTTC; CDR3: CASSTGTSGGLREYF; size: NA; J: TRBJ2-5; D: TRBD2; length: 15; V: TRBV6-2/TRBV6-3
DNA: TGTGCCAGTACCTCGACGTGGGGCGGAGCTAACTATGGCTACACCTTC; CDR3: CASTSTWGGANYGYTF; size: few; J: TRBJ1-2; D: NA; length: 16; V: TRBV19
DNA: TGCGCCAGCAGCTTAGCAGGGTCAGTGGATTCACCCCTCCACTTT; CDR3: CASSLAGSVDSPLHF; size: NA; J: TRBJ1-6; D: NA; length: 15; V: TRBV5-1
DNA: TGCAGTGCTTCCCCCGGGACAGGGGTCGAGCAGTACTTC; CDR3: CSASPGTGVEQYF; size: few; J: TRBJ2-7; D: TRBD1; length: 13; V: TRBV20-1
DNA: TGTGCCAGCAGAGTTTGGGGGCCCTATAGCAATCAGCCCCAGCATTTT; CDR3: CASRVWGPYSNQPQHF; size: NA; J: TRBJ1-5; D: NA; length: 16; V: TRBV28
DNA: TGTGCCAGCAGCTCGATGTCACGGGTATCGGATGAAAAACTGTTTTTT; CDR3: CASSSMSRVSDEKLFF; size: few; J: TRBJ1-4; D: NA; length: 16; V: TRBV7-9
DNA: TGTGCCAGCAGCTACTCGGGACAAATAAACACTGAAGCTTTCTTT; CDR3: CASSYSGQINTEAFF; size: NA; J: TRBJ1-1; D: NA; length: 15; V: TRBV6-5
DNA: TGCAGTGCTAGTCGGGGGCAAGAGACCCAGTACTTC; CDR3: CSASRGQETQYF; size: few; J: TRBJ2-5; D: NA; length: 12; V: TRBV20-1
DNA: TGTGCCAGCTCAATTTCCGCGGGGGCTAATCAGCCCCAGCATTTT; CDR3: CASSISAGANQPQHF; size: few; J: TRBJ1-5; D: NA; length: 15; V: TRBV18
DNA: TGTGCCAGCAGCGAACTTAGCGGGCGGTCCTACGAGCAGTACTTC; CDR3: CASSELSGRSYEQYF; size: few; J: TRBJ2-7; D: TRBD2; length: 15; V: TRBV5-5
DNA: TGTGCCAGCAGCTTAGAGAAGGGGGCGTTCGAGACCCAGTACTTC; CDR3: CASSLEKGAFETQYF; size: NA; J: TRBJ2-5; D: TRBD1; length: 15; V: TRBV7-2
DNA: TGCAGCGTTGTAACAGGGGTTAACTATGGCTACACCTTC; CDR3: CSVVTGVNYGYTF; size: NA; J: TRBJ1-2; D: TRBD1; length: 13; V: TRBV29-1
DNA: TGTGCCAGCAGCTCACGACTAGCGTCCCCCTACGAGCAGTACTTC; CDR3: CASSSRLASPYEQYF; size: once; J: TRBJ2-7; D: TRBD2; length: 15; V: TRBV11-2
DNA: TGTGCCAGCAGCTCCCCGAGGGTAGACGCAGGGACCACAGATACGCAGTATTTT; CDR3: CASSSPRVDAGTTDTQYF; size: NA; J: TRBJ2-3; D: NA; length: 18; V: TRBV5-4
DNA: TGCGCCAGCAGCCACAGACAGGGGAACACCGGGGAGCTGTTTTTT; CDR3: CASSHRQGNTGELFF; size: NA; J: TRBJ2-2; D: TRBD1; length: 15; V: TRBV5-1
DNA: TGCGCCAGCAGGGGTTCAGGGGGGAGTGTGAGGGATACGCAGTATTTT; CDR3: CASRGSGGSVRDTQYF; size: once; J: TRBJ2-3; D: NA; length: 16; V: TRBV5-1
DNA: TGTGCCAGCAGCGAGGACAGGGTTGGTTCACCCCTCCACTTT; CDR3: CASSEDRVGSPLHF; size: NA; J: TRBJ1-6; D: TRBD1; length: 14; V: TRBV2
DNA: TGTGCCAGCAGCTTGACAGGGGGCTACGAGCAGTACTTC; CDR3: CASSLTGGYEQYF; size: NA; J: TRBJ2-7; D: TRBD1; length: 13; V: TRBV5-4
DNA: TGTGCCAGCAGCTTAGCGGGGCAGGGGCGGGGAGAGACCCAGTACTTC; CDR3: CASSLAGQGRGETQYF; size: few; J: TRBJ2-5; D: NA; length: 16; V: TRBV11-2
DNA: TGTGCCAGCAGCGCTGGCGGCAATAACTATGGCTACACCTTC; CDR3: CASSAGGNNYGYTF; size: few; J: TRBJ1-2; D: NA; length: 14; V: TRBV11-3
DNA: TGTGCCACCGGGCGAAGCACAGATACGCAGTATTTT; CDR3: CATGRSTDTQYF; size: few; J: TRBJ2-3; D: NA; length: 12; V: TRBV15
DNA: TGTGCCAGCAGACAGGGGCCCTACGAGCAGTACTTC; CDR3: CASRQGPYEQYF; size: NA; J: TRBJ2-7; D: TRBD1; length: 12; V: TRBV27
DNA: TGTGCCAGCAGCTTGCTGGGGGCCTCTGATCAGCCCCAGCATTTT; CDR3: CASSLLGASDQPQHF; size: NA; J: TRBJ1-5; D: NA; length: 15; V: TRBV5-6
DNA: TGTGCCAGCAGTTTAGGTGGCGGAATCTACGAGCAGTACTTC; CDR3: CASSLGGGIYEQYF; size: NA; J: TRBJ2-7; D: NA; length: 14; V: TRBV12-3/TRBV12-4
DNA: TGCAGTGCTACACAGGGGGAAAAATACAATGAGCAGTTCTTC; CDR3: CSATQGEKYNEQFF; size: few; J: TRBJ2-1; D: TRBD1; length: 14; V: TRBV20-1
DNA: TGTGCCAGCAGCCGATCGGGGCAGGGAGGAAACACCATATATTTT; CDR3: CASSRSGQGGNTIYF; size: few; J: TRBJ1-3; D: NA; length: 15; V: TRBV7-2
DNA: TGCGCCAGCAGCTTGGGACAGGGACAAGAGACCCAGTACTTC; CDR3: CASSLGQGQETQYF; size: NA; J: TRBJ2-5; D: TRBD1; length: 14; V: TRBV5-1
DNA: TGTGCCAGTAGACGGACAGATACTAATGAAAAACTGTTTTTT; CDR3: CASRRTDTNEKLFF; size: NA; J: TRBJ1-4; D: NA; length: 14; V: TRBV19
DNA: TGCAGTGCTGCACGACAGAACACTGAAGCTTTCTTT; CDR3: CSAARQNTEAFF; size: NA; J: TRBJ1-1; D: NA; length: 12; V: TRBV20-1
DNA: TGTGCCAGCAGCTTAGAGGCAGGGTTGAATCAGCCCCAGCATTTT; CDR3: CASSLEAGLNQPQHF; size: NA; J: TRBJ1-5; D: NA; length: 15; V: TRBV7-2
DNA: TGTGCCAGCAAAAGGTTCCGGGACAGGGGGATATCTGAAGCTTTCTTT; CDR3: CASKRFRDRGISEAFF; size: medium-sized; J: TRBJ1-1; D: TRBD1; length: 16; V: TRBV5-4
DNA: TGTGCCAGCTATAACGTCGGGACAGGGGGCATTGGGAATTCACCCCTCCACTTT; CDR3: CASYNVGTGGIGNSPLHF; size: few; J: TRBJ1-6; D: TRBD1; length: 18; V: TRBV2
DNA: TGCAGTGCTAGTTTGGCTAACTATGGCTACACCTTC; CDR3: CSASLANYGYTF; size: few; J: TRBJ1-2; D: NA; length: 12; V: TRBV20-1
DNA: TGTGCCAGCAGCGATAGGGGACTAGCGGGACGGATGGCTGGCACAGATACGCAGTATTTT; CDR3: CASSDRGLAGRMAGTDTQYF; size: NA; J: TRBJ2-3; D: TRBD2; length: 20; V: TRBV2
DNA: TGTGCCAGCAGCAGACAGGGTTGTGGCTACACCTTC; CDR3: CASSRQGCGYTF; size: few; J: TRBJ1-2; D: NA; length: 12; V: TRBV21-1
DNA: TGTGCCTGGAGTACGCCGGGACTAGCTTTACCCGAGCAGTACTTC; CDR3: CAWSTPGLALPEQYF; size: few; J: TRBJ2-7; D: TRBD2; length: 15; V: TRBV30
DNA: TGTGCCAGCAGCACCCCGGGAAATGGCTACACCTTC; CDR3: CASSTPGNGYTF; size: NA; J: TRBJ1-2; D: NA; length: 12; V: TRBV12-3/TRBV12-4
DNA: TGTGCCAGCGCCGCCGGAAACACCATATATTTT; CDR3: CASAAGNTIYF; size: NA; J: TRBJ1-3; D: NA; length: 11; V: TRBV6-1
DNA: TGTGCCAGCAACTTCAGACAGAGCTCCTACGAGCAGTACTTC; CDR3: CASNFRQSSYEQYF; size: few; J: TRBJ2-7; D: NA; length: 14; V: TRBV27
DNA: TGCAGCGTTGAGGTGGGGCAGGGTACCCGGGACCAGTACTTC; CDR3: CSVEVGQGTRDQYF; size: NA; J: TRBJ2-5; D: NA; length: 14; V: TRBV29-1
DNA: TGTGCCTGGAGTACAAGGGGAGAGGAGCAGTTCTTC; CDR3: CAWSTRGEEQFF; size: few; J: TRBJ2-1; D: NA; length: 12; V: TRBV30
DNA: TGTGCCAGCAGACGGGGGTCCCAAGAGACCCAGTACTTC; CDR3: CASRRGSQETQYF; size: NA; J: TRBJ2-5; D: NA; length: 13; V: TRBV25-1
DNA: TGTGCCAGCAGCGCCTCCGGGGCGTCAGAGACCCAGTACTTC; CDR3: CASSASGASETQYF; size: NA; J: TRBJ2-5; D: NA; length: 14; V: TRBV9
DNA: TGTGCCAGCAGCTTACTAGCGGGGGGGCCAGAGACCCAGTACTTC; CDR3: CASSLLAGGPETQYF; size: NA; J: TRBJ2-5; D: TRBD2; length: 15; V: TRBV7-6
DNA: TGTGCCAGCAGCTTAAACCGGGGACTGACCGGGGAGCTGTTTTTT; CDR3: CASSLNRGLTGELFF; size: few; J: TRBJ2-2; D: NA; length: 15; V: TRBV7-2
DNA: TGTGCCAGCAGTTACGGGGAGAATCAGCCCCAGCATTTT; CDR3: CASSYGENQPQHF; size: few; J: TRBJ1-5; D: NA; length: 13; V: TRBV6-5
DNA: TGCAGTGCTAGATTGGGATCGACAGCAGTCACCGGGGAGCTGTTTTTT; CDR3: CSARLGSTAVTGELFF; size: few; J: TRBJ2-2; D: NA; length: 16; V: TRBV20-1
DNA: TGCGCCAGCAGTGAAGGCCTGATGCGGCCCCAGCATTTT; CDR3: CASSEGLMRPQHF; size: few; J: TRBJ1-5; D: NA; length: 13; V: TRBV10-1
DNA: TGCAGTGCTAGTCCCCCCGGGGGCGGGACGGGGATCCGCTACGAGCAGTACTTC; CDR3: CSASPPGGGTGIRYEQYF; size: NA; J: TRBJ2-7; D: NA; length: 18; V: TRBV20-1
DNA: TGCAGTGCTAGAAGTGACAGGGGGCAGGTGGGCAATCAGCCCCAGCATTTT; CDR3: CSARSDRGQVGNQPQHF; size: medium-sized; J: TRBJ1-5; D: TRBD1; length: 17; V: TRBV20-1
DNA: TGCGCCAGCAGCTTGTCCGTCAGCGGGGGCTACAATGAGCAGTTCTTC; CDR3: CASSLSVSGGYNEQFF; size: NA; J: TRBJ2-1; D: TRBD2; length: 16; V: TRBV5-1